The TCR beta chain under discussion was sequenced for a study of CXCR3-negative and CXCR3-positive naive CD8 T cells. Study outcomes and limitations: TRB CDR3s were more hydrophobic in CXCR3-positive than in CXCR3-negative naive cells.

A remark on this clonotype: Its target is unknown.

It was by 5' RACE with UMI labels that the TRB cDNA libraries were prepared. TCRdb reprocessed the 5' RACE reads, with one entry per CDR3 protein and no DNA. This sample's table has some 120,000 distinct CDR3 sequences. This CDR3 contains 13 residues. Germline V gene lookup returns CDR1 SGDLS and CDR2 YYNGEE. Sequenced: naive CXCR3+ CD8+ T cells from blood. Subset reported: CD45RO-CCR7+CD27+CD95- naive CD8+ T cells expressing CXCR3 (TNR3+). The TCR was taken from a human donor in good health. Some clones in this sample may be carry-over from other donors' samples. V and J are TRBV9 and TRBJ2-1; TCRdb's assignment of TRBD2 cannot be checked, as there is no DNA. The CDR3 reads CASSVASGREQFF.